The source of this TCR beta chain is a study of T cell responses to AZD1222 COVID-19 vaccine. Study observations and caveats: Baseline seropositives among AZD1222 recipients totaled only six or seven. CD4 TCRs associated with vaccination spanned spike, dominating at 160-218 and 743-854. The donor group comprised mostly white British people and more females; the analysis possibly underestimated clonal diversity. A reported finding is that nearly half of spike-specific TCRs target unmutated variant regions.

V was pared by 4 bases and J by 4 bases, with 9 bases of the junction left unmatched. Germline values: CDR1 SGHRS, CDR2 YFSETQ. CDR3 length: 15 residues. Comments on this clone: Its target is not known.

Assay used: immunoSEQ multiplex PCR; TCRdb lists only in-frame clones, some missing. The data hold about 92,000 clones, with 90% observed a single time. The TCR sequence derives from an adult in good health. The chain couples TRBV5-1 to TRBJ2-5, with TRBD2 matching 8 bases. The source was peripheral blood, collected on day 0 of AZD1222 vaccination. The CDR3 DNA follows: TGCGCCAGCAGCCCAGGGCGGGGGGCTGGAGAGACCCAGTACTTC. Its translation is CASSPGRGAGETQYF.